This is a list of T cell receptor beta chains from one sample in a study of T cells in Graves' hyperthyroidism and ophthalmopathy. TCRdb analysed the multiplex PCR reads with MiXCR anew, one entry per CDR3 protein. Here the sample spans approximately 46,000 distinct CDR3 sequences, 45% to 50% being singletons. The sequenced material came from peripheral blood or thyroid tissue (not recorded which). The receptor source for this set is a woman aged 45-60 years with Graves' hyperthyroidism. Both conserved end residues are part of each CDR3. The order of the fields is CDR3 DNA, CDR3 protein, V gene, J gene, clone size, D gene. A D gene is named only where the DNA matches it firmly. Size tells how often a clone was seen (once, few, many) or the class of an expanded clone, and some rows leave it out.

CDR3nt: TGCAGCGTTGGGACAGGGGGCTATGGCTACACCTTC
CDR3aa: CSVGTGGYGYTF
v_gene: TRBV29-1
j_gene: TRBJ1-2
abundance: .
d_gene: TRBD1

CDR3nt: TGTGCCAGCAGCACAGGACAGGGGACAACTAATGAAAAACTGTTTTTT
CDR3aa: CASSTGQGTTNEKLFF
v_gene: TRBV9
j_gene: TRBJ1-4
abundance: many
d_gene: TRBD1

CDR3nt: TGTGCCAGCAGTCCGACTAGCGGGAGTAGGGAGCTGTTTTTT
CDR3aa: CASSPTSGSRELFF
v_gene: TRBV7-4
j_gene: TRBJ2-2
abundance: .
d_gene: TRBD2

CDR3nt: TGTGCCAGCAGCCAAGGACAGGGATATATTGAAGCTTTCTTT
CDR3aa: CASSQGQGYIEAFF
v_gene: TRBV3-1
j_gene: TRBJ1-1
abundance: .
d_gene: TRBD1

CDR3nt: TGTGCCATCAGTGCTATGGGGCAGCAGAACACTGAAGCTTTCTTT
CDR3aa: CAISAMGQQNTEAFF
v_gene: TRBV10-3
j_gene: TRBJ1-1
abundance: .
d_gene: .

CDR3nt: TGTGCCAGCAGGCAGACGACGTTGATCCAAGAGACCCAGTACTTC
CDR3aa: CASRQTTLIQETQYF
v_gene: TRBV6-1
j_gene: TRBJ2-5
abundance: many
d_gene: .

CDR3nt: TGTGCCAGCAGCCCCTCCTACGAGCAGTACTTC
CDR3aa: CASSPSYEQYF
v_gene: TRBV7-2
j_gene: TRBJ2-7
abundance: once
d_gene: .

CDR3nt: TGTGCCAGCAGTCCGAGGACAGCTAACTATGGCTACACCTTC
CDR3aa: CASSPRTANYGYTF
v_gene: TRBV28
j_gene: TRBJ1-2
abundance: .
d_gene: .

CDR3nt: TGTGCCAGCAGTTACTCGGAGTCCGGGACAGGGGGATACCAAGAGACCCAGTACTTC
CDR3aa: CASSYSESGTGGYQETQYF
v_gene: TRBV6-5
j_gene: TRBJ2-5
abundance: few
d_gene: TRBD1

CDR3nt: TGTGCCACCAGCTCCACTAGCGGGAGGACGTACAAGCAGTACTTC
CDR3aa: CATSSTSGRTYKQYF
v_gene: TRBV15
j_gene: TRBJ2-7
abundance: .
d_gene: TRBD2

CDR3nt: TGTGCCAGCAGGGGTATGTCGATTGATACGCAGTATTTT
CDR3aa: CASRGMSIDTQYF
v_gene: TRBV7-6
j_gene: TRBJ2-3
abundance: .
d_gene: .

CDR3nt: TGTGCCAGCATTAACAGGGGCCTAGCCTCCTACGAGCAGTACTTC
CDR3aa: CASINRGLASYEQYF
v_gene: TRBV6-5
j_gene: TRBJ2-7
abundance: .
d_gene: TRBD1

CDR3nt: TGCGCCAGCAGCCAAGTAGGGCGGTACGGGCATAGCAATCAGCCCCAGCATTTT
CDR3aa: CASSQVGRYGHSNQPQHF
v_gene: TRBV4-1
j_gene: TRBJ1-5
abundance: many
d_gene: .

CDR3nt: TGTGCCAGCAGCGGCGGACTGAGAGAGCAGTTCTTC
CDR3aa: CASSGGLREQFF
v_gene: TRBV7-9
j_gene: TRBJ2-1
abundance: few
d_gene: .

CDR3nt: TGTGCCAGCAGTTTAGGGGGGGCCAACGTCCTGACTTTC
CDR3aa: CASSLGGANVLTF
v_gene: TRBV27
j_gene: TRBJ2-6
abundance: .
d_gene: .

CDR3nt: TGCGCCAGCAGCCAAGATCTGGTGGCAGGGGACGTAGGCTACACCTTC
CDR3aa: CASSQDLVAGDVGYTF
v_gene: TRBV4-3
j_gene: TRBJ1-2
abundance: many
d_gene: .

CDR3nt: TGTGCCAGCAGGGAGGACGGCACTGAAGCTTTCTTT
CDR3aa: CASREDGTEAFF
v_gene: TRBV2
j_gene: TRBJ1-1
abundance: .
d_gene: .

CDR3nt: TGTGCCAGCAGTCGACAGGCAACTAATGAAAAACTGTTTTTT
CDR3aa: CASSRQATNEKLFF
v_gene: TRBV2
j_gene: TRBJ1-4
abundance: many
d_gene: .

CDR3nt: TGCAGCGTTTCTAGCGTGGAGACCCAGTACTTC
CDR3aa: CSVSSVETQYF
v_gene: TRBV29-1
j_gene: TRBJ2-5
abundance: many
d_gene: .

CDR3nt: TGTGCCACCAGCAGACAGGGGGAAAAACTGTTTTTT
CDR3aa: CATSRQGEKLFF
v_gene: TRBV15
j_gene: TRBJ1-4
abundance: once
d_gene: .

CDR3nt: TGTGCCAGCAGTGAGGGGCACGGAACTAACTATGGCTACACCTTC
CDR3aa: CASSEGHGTNYGYTF
v_gene: TRBV6-6
j_gene: TRBJ1-2
abundance: .
d_gene: .

CDR3nt: TGCAGCGTTGCGCGTTCTAGCACAGATACGCAGTATTTT
CDR3aa: CSVARSSTDTQYF
v_gene: TRBV29-1
j_gene: TRBJ2-3
abundance: many
d_gene: .

CDR3nt: TGCAGTGCTATGGGTGGCTCCGGGAGGTCAGAGACCCAGTACTTC
CDR3aa: CSAMGGSGRSETQYF
v_gene: TRBV20-1
j_gene: TRBJ2-5
abundance: .
d_gene: TRBD2

CDR3nt: TGTGCTAGTTCCGGGACAGGGGTATCACCCCTCCACTTT
CDR3aa: CASSGTGVSPLHF
v_gene: TRBV7-9
j_gene: TRBJ1-6
abundance: .
d_gene: TRBD1

CDR3nt: TGTGCCAGCAGCCACGGACGGGACACTGAAGCTTTCTTT
CDR3aa: CASSHGRDTEAFF
v_gene: TRBV7-9
j_gene: TRBJ1-1
abundance: many
d_gene: .

CDR3nt: TGCAGTGCCAGCAGCCGACTCGAACTCCTCTACGAGCAGTACTTC
CDR3aa: CSASSRLELLYEQYF
v_gene: TRBV20-1
j_gene: TRBJ2-7
abundance: .
d_gene: .

CDR3nt: TGTGCCAGCAGCTGGGACGGAAGGGCAAGCAATCAGCCCCAGCATTTT
CDR3aa: CASSWDGRASNQPQHF
v_gene: TRBV12-3/TRBV12-4
j_gene: TRBJ1-5
abundance: .
d_gene: .

CDR3nt: TGTGCCAGCAGTGGACTTAATTCACCCCTCCACTTT
CDR3aa: CASSGLNSPLHF
v_gene: TRBV27
j_gene: TRBJ1-6
abundance: many
d_gene: .

CDR3nt: TGCAGTGCTACCGACAGGGGGTCCTACGAGCAGTACTTC
CDR3aa: CSATDRGSYEQYF
v_gene: TRBV20-1
j_gene: TRBJ2-7
abundance: .
d_gene: TRBD1

CDR3nt: TGCAGCCAAGGTATAGAATCTGAAGCTTTCTTT
CDR3aa: CSQGIESEAFF
v_gene: TRBV29-1
j_gene: TRBJ1-1
abundance: .
d_gene: .

CDR3nt: TGCGCCAGCAGCCAGGGCCGAAGCAATCAGCCCCAGCATTTT
CDR3aa: CASSQGRSNQPQHF
v_gene: TRBV4-1
j_gene: TRBJ1-5
abundance: many
d_gene: .

CDR3nt: TGCAGTGCTAAACGGGAGGGGAACACCGGGGAGCTGTTTTTT
CDR3aa: CSAKREGNTGELFF
v_gene: TRBV20-1
j_gene: TRBJ2-2
abundance: medium-sized
d_gene: TRBD2

CDR3nt: TGCAGTGCTAGCGGGAGGGCCTATGGCTACACCTTC
CDR3aa: CSASGRAYGYTF
v_gene: TRBV20-1
j_gene: TRBJ1-2
abundance: few
d_gene: .

CDR3nt: TGCAGTGCCCAGACAGGGGGGTCGAATCAGCCCCAGCATTTT
CDR3aa: CSAQTGGSNQPQHF
v_gene: TRBV20-1
j_gene: TRBJ1-5
abundance: many
d_gene: TRBD1

CDR3nt: TGTGCCAGCAGTTTAGCGGTCCTTCCCTACGAGCAGTACTTC
CDR3aa: CASSLAVLPYEQYF
v_gene: TRBV28
j_gene: TRBJ2-7
abundance: many
d_gene: .

CDR3nt: TGCGCCAGCAGCCAAGAAACAGGGGGCTGGTTCTATGGCTACACCTTC
CDR3aa: CASSQETGGWFYGYTF
v_gene: TRBV4-1
j_gene: TRBJ1-2
abundance: many
d_gene: TRBD1

CDR3nt: TGTGCCAGCAGCTTAGATGTTTCGCGCGGGAGCTCCTACAATGAGCAGTTCTTC
CDR3aa: CASSLDVSRGSSYNEQFF
v_gene: TRBV7-2
j_gene: TRBJ2-1
abundance: .
d_gene: TRBD2

CDR3nt: TGTGCCAGCAGTTTATACCCCCTCGCCACGGGGGGGAGCAATCAGCCCCAGTACTTC
CDR3aa: CASSLYPLATGGSNQPQYF
v_gene: TRBV12-3/TRBV12-4
j_gene: TRBJ2-5
abundance: many
d_gene: TRBD2

CDR3nt: TGTGCCATCAGTGAAGCGGGACAGGCATTTTACGAGCAGTACTTC
CDR3aa: CAISEAGQAFYEQYF
v_gene: TRBV10-3
j_gene: TRBJ2-7
abundance: many
d_gene: .

CDR3nt: TGTGCCAGCAGTCCAGGGGTATCCTATAATTCACCCCTCCACTTT
CDR3aa: CASSPGVSYNSPLHF
v_gene: TRBV28
j_gene: TRBJ1-6
abundance: many
d_gene: .